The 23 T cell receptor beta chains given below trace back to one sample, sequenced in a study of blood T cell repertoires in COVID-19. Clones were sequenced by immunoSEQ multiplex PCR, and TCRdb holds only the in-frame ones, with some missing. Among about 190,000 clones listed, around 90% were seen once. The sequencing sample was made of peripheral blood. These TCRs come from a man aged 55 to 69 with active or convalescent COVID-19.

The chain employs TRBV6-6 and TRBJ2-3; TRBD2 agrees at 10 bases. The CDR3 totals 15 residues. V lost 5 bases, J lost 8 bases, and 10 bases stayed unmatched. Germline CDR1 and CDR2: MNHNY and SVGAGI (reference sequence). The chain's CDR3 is CASSGPQRGGVTQYF. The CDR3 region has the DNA TGTGCCAGCAGTGGGCCACAGCGGGGGGGCGTTACGCAGTATTTT.

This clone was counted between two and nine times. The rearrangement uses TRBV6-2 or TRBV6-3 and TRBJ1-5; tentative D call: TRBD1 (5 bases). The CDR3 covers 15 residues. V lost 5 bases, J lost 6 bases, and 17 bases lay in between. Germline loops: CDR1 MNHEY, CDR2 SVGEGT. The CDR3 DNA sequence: TGTGCCAGCAGTCTCCTCGGGGGTTTTTTTCAGCCCCAGCATTTT. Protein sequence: CASSLLGGFFQPQHF.

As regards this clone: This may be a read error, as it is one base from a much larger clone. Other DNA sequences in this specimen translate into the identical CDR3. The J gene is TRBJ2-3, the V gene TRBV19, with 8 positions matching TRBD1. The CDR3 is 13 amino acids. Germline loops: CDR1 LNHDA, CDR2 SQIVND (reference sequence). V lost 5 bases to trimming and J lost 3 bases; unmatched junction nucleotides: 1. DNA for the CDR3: TGTGCCAGTAGTGACAGGGGTACAGATACGCAGTATTTT. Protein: CASSDRGTDTQYF.

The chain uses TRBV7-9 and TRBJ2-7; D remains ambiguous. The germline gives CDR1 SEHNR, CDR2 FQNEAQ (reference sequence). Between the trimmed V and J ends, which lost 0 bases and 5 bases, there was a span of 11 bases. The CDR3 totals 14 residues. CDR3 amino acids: CASSLAGAPNEQYF. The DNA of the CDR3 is TGTGCCAGCAGCTTAGCAGGAGCCCCTAACGAGCAGTACTTC.

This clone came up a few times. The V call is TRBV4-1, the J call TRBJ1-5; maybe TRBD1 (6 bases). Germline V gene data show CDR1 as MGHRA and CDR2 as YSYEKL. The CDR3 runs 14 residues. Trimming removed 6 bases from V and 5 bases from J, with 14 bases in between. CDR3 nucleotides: TGCGCCAGCAGTCCTATGGACAGTTATCAGCCCCAGCATTTT. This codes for CASSPMDSYQPQHF.

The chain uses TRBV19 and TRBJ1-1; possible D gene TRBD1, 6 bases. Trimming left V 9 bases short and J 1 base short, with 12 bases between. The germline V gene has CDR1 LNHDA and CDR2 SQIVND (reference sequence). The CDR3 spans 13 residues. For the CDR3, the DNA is TGTGCCAGGCCCCACAGGGAGAACACTGAAGCTTTCTTT. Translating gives CARPHRENTEAFF.

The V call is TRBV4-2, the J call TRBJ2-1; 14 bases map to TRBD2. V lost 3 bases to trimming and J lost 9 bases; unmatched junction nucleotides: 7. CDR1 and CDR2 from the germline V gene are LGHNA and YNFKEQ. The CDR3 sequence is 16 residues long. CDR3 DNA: TGTGCCAGCAGCCAGGGGACTAGCGGGGGCCGGGGTGAGCAGTTCTTC. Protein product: CASSQGTSGGRGEQFF.

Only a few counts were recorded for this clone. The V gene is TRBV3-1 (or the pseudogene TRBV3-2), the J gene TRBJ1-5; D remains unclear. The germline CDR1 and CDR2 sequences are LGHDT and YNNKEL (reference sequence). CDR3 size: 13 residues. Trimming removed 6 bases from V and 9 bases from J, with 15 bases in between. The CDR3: CASSPRPGLPQHF. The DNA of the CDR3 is TGTGCCAGCAGTCCTAGGCCCGGCTTGCCCCAGCATTTT.

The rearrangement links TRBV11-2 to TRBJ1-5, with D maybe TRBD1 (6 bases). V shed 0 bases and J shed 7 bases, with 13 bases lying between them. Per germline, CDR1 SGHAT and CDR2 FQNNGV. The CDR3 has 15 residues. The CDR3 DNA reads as TGTGCCAGCAGCTTAGATCGGGGCAGGGGACAGCCCCAGCATTTT. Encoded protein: CASSLDRGRGQPQHF. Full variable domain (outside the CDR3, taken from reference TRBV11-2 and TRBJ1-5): EAGVAQSPRYKIIEKRQSVAFWCNPISGHATLYWYQQILGQGPKLLIQFQNNGVVDDSQLPKDRFSAERLKGVDSTLKIQPAKLEDSAVYLCASSLDRGRGQPQHFGDGTRLSIL.

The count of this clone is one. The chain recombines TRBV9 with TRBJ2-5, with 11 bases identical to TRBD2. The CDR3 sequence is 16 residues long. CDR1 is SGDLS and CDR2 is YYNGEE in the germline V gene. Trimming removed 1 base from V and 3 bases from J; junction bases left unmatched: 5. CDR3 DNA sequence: TGTGCCAGCAGCGTACGACCTAGCGGGGGGAAAGAGACCCAGTACTTC. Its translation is CASSVRPSGGKETQYF.

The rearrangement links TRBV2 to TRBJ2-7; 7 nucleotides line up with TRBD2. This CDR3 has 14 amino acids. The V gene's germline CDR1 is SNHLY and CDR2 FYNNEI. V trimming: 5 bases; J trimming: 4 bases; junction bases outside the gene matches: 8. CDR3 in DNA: TGTGCCAGCAGTTACGAAGCGGGGATTTACGAGCAGTACTTC. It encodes CASSYEAGIYEQYF.

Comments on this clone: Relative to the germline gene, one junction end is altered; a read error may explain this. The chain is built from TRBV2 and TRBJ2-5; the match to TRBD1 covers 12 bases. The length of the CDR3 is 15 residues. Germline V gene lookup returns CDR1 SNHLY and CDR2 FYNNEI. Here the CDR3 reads CASSEEYRDRGRGHF. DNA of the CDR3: TGTGCCAGCAGTGAAGAGTACCGGGACAGGGGGCGAGGGCACTTC. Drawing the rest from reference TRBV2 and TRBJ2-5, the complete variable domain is EPEVTQTPSHQVTQMGQEVILRCVPISNHLYFYWYRQILGQKVEFLVSFYNNEISEKSEIFDDQFSVERPDGSNFTLKIRSTKLEDSAMYFCASSEEYRDRGRGHFGPGTRLLVL.

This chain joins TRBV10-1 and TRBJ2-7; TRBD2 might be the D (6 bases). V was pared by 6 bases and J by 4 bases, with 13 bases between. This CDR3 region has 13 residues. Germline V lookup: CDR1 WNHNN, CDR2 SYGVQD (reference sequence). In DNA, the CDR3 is TGCGCCAGCAGCGACCCGGGGGATTACGAGCAGTACTTC. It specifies CASSDPGDYEQYF.

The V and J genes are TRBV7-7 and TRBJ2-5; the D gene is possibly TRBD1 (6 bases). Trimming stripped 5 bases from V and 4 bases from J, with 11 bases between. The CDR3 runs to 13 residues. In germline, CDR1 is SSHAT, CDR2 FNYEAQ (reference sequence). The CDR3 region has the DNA TGTGCCAGCAGCGCCGGGACACGAGAGACCCAGTACTTC. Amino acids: CASSAGTRETQYF.

CDR3 in amino acids: CASSAGTGGFYGYTF. The CDR3 bases are TGTGCCAGCAGTGCCGGGACAGGGGGCTTCTATGGCTACACCTTC. The genes are TRBV2 and TRBJ1-2, with 12 bases lining up with TRBD1. This CDR3 has 15 residues. Germline V lookup: CDR1 SNHLY, CDR2 FYNNEI. V trimming: 4 bases; J trimming: 4 bases; junction bases outside the gene matches: 4.

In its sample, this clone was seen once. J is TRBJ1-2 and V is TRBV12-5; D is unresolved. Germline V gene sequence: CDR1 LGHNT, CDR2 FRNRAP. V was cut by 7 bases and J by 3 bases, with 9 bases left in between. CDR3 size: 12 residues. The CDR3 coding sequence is TGTGCTAGTGCCATTGGCTACTATGGCTACACCTTC. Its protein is CASAIGYYGYTF.

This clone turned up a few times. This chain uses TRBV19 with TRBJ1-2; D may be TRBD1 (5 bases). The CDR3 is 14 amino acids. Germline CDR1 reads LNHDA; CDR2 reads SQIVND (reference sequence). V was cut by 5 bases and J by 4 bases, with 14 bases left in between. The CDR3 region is CASSARKGSYGYTF. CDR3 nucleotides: TGTGCCAGTAGTGCTCGGAAGGGGTCCTATGGCTACACCTTC.

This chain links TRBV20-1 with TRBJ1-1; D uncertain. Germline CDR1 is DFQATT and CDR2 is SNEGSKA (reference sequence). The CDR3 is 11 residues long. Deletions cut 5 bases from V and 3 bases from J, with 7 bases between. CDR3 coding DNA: TGCAGTGCTGGCGGGTACACTGAAGCTTTCTTT. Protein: CSAGGYTEAFF.

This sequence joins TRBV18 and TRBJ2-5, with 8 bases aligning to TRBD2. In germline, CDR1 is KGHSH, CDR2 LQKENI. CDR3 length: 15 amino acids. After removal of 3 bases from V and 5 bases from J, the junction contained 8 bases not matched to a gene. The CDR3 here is CASSPKLGLGETQYF. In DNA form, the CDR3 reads TGTGCCAGCTCACCGAAGCTGGGACTAGGGGAGACCCAGTACTTC.

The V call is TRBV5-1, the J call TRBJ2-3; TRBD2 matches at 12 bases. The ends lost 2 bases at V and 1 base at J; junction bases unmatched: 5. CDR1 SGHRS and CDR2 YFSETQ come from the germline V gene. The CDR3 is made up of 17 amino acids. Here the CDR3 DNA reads TGCGCCAGCAGCTTAGGACTAGCGGGGCCTCGCACAGATACGCAGTATTTT. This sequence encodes CASSLGLAGPRTDTQYF.

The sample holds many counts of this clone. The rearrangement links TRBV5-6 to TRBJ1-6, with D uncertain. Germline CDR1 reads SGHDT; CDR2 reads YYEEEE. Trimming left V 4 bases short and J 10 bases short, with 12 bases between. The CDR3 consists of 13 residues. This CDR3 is CASSLDVSSPLHF. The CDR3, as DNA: TGTGCCAGCAGCCTGGATGTCTCCTCACCCCTCCACTTT.

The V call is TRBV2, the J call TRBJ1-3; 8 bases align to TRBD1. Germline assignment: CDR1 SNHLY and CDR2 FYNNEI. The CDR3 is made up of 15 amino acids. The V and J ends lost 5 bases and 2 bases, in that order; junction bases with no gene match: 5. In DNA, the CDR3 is TGTGCCAGCAGTTCGACAGGGGCCGCTGGAAACACCATATATTTT. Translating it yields CASSSTGAAGNTIYF.

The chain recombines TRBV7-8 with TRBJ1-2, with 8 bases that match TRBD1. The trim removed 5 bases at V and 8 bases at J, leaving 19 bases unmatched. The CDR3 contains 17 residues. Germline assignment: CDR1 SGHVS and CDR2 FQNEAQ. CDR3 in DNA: TGTGCCAGCAGCCAGGACCTAGGGGGGACAGGCCGGGAGGGCTACACCTTC. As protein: CASSQDLGGTGREGYTF.